This T cell receptor beta chain comes out of a study of regulatory and conventional T cells in breast cancer (dated by TCRdb to between 2014 and 2017). The library was generated by PCR. TCRdb lists the instrument as 454 GS FLX Titanium. The public reads were reprocessed in TCRdb via fastp at Q25 and MiXCR, keeping in-frame beta chains. Every distinct CDR3 protein forms one entry, paired with its most common genes and DNA. Recorded for this sample are around 1,400 distinct CDR3 sequences; 75% to 80% of them occurred a single time. The leading ten clones occupy about 4.5% of the sample. A remark on this clonotype: Its antigen is not yet known. Base quality data are lacking; no much larger clone is found one base away.

Based on the germline V gene (reference sequence), the CDR1 and CDR2 sequences are DFQATT and SNEGSKA. Its CDR3 holds 16 amino acids, cysteine through phenylalanine. Only CDR3 DNA is held: 48 bases, read in frame from base 1. V is shortened by 6 bases, J by 3 bases, and the region joining them spans 21 bases. Sequenced material: regulatory T cells from blood. The chain is encoded by TRBV20-1 joined to TRBJ2-1; a weak D assignment points to TRBD2 (5 bases agree). The sequence was obtained from a male donor in good health. This receptor has the CDR3 CSAEPHEGAFYNEQFF. In nucleotides, the sequence is TGCAGTGCCGAACCGCACGAGGGCGCATTCTACAATGAGCAGTTCTTC.